Following are 26 T cell receptor beta chains from one sample sequenced in a study of blood T cell repertoires in COVID-19. This table comes from immunoSEQ multiplex PCR, and its TCRdb copy is limited to in-frame clones, with some not included. The table records 230,000 or so clones, 70% to 90% of them present only once. The sample comprised PBMCs or T cells enriched from blood (not recorded which). The receptors stem from a woman aged 45-65 years who had been exposed to COVID-19.

The chain couples TRBV5-4 to TRBJ1-2, with D hard to call. V was clipped by 1 base and J by 8 bases, with 9 bases between them. The CDR3 loop spans 12 amino acids. Germline assignment: CDR1 SGHNT and CDR2 YYREEE (reference sequence). This chain's CDR3 is CASSLRYVGYTF. Written as DNA, the CDR3 is TGTGCCAGCAGCTTGCGCTATGTAGGCTACACCTTC.

In its sample, this clone was seen once. V is TRBV27 and J is TRBJ2-3; TRBD1 agrees at 8 bases. V lost 8 bases, J lost 4 bases, and 8 bases stayed unmatched. Per the germline V gene, CDR1 is MNHEY and CDR2 is SMNVEV (reference sequence). The CDR3 totals 14 residues. The CDR3 here is CASSTRGPPDTQYF. The DNA for the CDR3 is TGTGCCAGCTCAACCAGGGGGCCGCCAGATACGCAGTATTTT.

The rearrangement uses TRBV5-4 and TRBJ2-2; possible D gene TRBD2, 5 bases. Germline V gene lookup returns CDR1 SGHNT and CDR2 YYREEE (reference sequence). Trimming took 0 bases from V and 6 from J, leaving 12 bases between them. This CDR3 spans 15 amino acids. The chain's CDR3 is CASSLGASSAGELFF. The CDR3 bases are TGTGCCAGCAGCTTGGGGGCCAGTAGCGCCGGGGAGCTGTTTTTT.

In the case of this clone: This sample also contains other DNA sequences that code for the same CDR3. The rearrangement joins TRBV19 to TRBJ1-2; 8 bases are a match to TRBD1. After removal of 6 bases from V and 5 bases from J, the junction contained 5 bases not matched to a gene. The CDR3 loop spans 13 amino acids. Germline V CDR1 and CDR2: LNHDA, SQIVND (reference sequence). CDR3 in amino acids: CASSRTGPYGYTF. CDR3 sequence (DNA): TGTGCCAGTAGCCGGACAGGGCCTTATGGCTACACCTTC.

The chain links TRBV3-1 (or the pseudogene TRBV3-2) to TRBJ2-1; 9 nucleotides match TRBD1. The CDR3 contains 16 residues. The trim removed 3 bases at V and 1 base at J, leaving 4 bases unmatched. From germline, CDR1 is LGHDT and CDR2 YNNKEL (reference sequence). The chain's CDR3 is CASSQQTGGSYNEQFF. CDR3 bases: TGTGCCAGCAGCCAGCAGACAGGGGGTTCCTACAATGAGCAGTTCTTC.

This clone appeared a few times. J is TRBJ1-3 and V is TRBV7-2, with D maybe TRBD1 (5 bases). Germline V gives CDR1 SGHTA, CDR2 FQGNSA. The CDR3 spans 17 residues. V dropped 1 base and J dropped 1 base, with 14 bases sitting between them. The CDR3 here is CASSLVQGVRSGNTIYF. CDR3 sequence (DNA): TGTGCCAGCAGCTTAGTTCAGGGTGTGCGTTCTGGAAACACCATATATTTT.

The chain combines TRBV6-6 with TRBJ1-2, with D possibly TRBD1 on 5 matching bases. V was pared by 6 bases and J by 2 bases, with 13 bases between. The CDR3 contains 14 residues. Germline values: CDR1 MNHNY, CDR2 SVGAGI (reference sequence). The CDR3 is CASSKTVENYGYTF. In DNA form, the CDR3 reads TGTGCCAGCAGCAAGACAGTAGAGAACTATGGCTACACCTTC.

The V call is TRBV10-3, the J call TRBJ1-2; tentatively, D is TRBD1 (6 bases). Germline values: CDR1 ENHRY, CDR2 SYGVKD. The V and J ends lost 10 bases and 4 bases respectively, with 10 bases between them. The CDR3 totals 11 residues. The CDR3 reads CATDSGYGYTF. The DNA for the CDR3 is TGTGCCACGGACAGCGGCTATGGCTACACCTTC.

The chain is built from TRBV7-2 and TRBJ2-2, with 8 bases identical to TRBD2. Germline CDR1 is SGHTA and CDR2 is FQGNSA. The J segment lost 7 bases and the V segment lost 8 bases, leaving 9 bases of the junction unmatched. The CDR3 totals 14 residues. The CDR3 is CASLTGGGDGELFF. CDR3 DNA: TGTGCCAGCTTAACCGGGGGGGGCGACGGGGAGCTGTTTTTT.

The rearrangement links TRBV25-1 to TRBJ2-2; 7 bases are shared with TRBD2. The CDR3 consists of 15 residues. With 3 bases clipped from V and 6 bases from J, the junction kept 7 bases outside the gene matches. Germline V gene lookup returns CDR1 MGHDK and CDR2 SYGVNS. The CDR3 loop is CASSEPGGRSGELFF. The CDR3 DNA reads TGTGCCAGCAGTGAGCCGGGGGGAAGGTCCGGGGAGCTGTTTTTT.

This clone has only a few counts. The CDR3 sequence: CASSLGGAGHEQYF. CDR3 coding DNA: TGTGCCAGCAGTTTGGGGGGGGCGGGGCACGAGCAGTACTTC. The V and J genes are TRBV28 and TRBJ2-7; a weak D match, TRBD2 (7 bases). This CDR3 spans 14 amino acids. From germline, CDR1 is MDHEN and CDR2 SYDVKM. Trimming took 3 bases from V and 5 from J, leaving 14 bases between them. The full variable domain, with the rest looked up from reference TRBV28 and TRBJ2-7, is DVKVTQSSRYLVKRTGEKVFLECVQDMDHENMFWYRQDPGLGLRLIYFSYDVKMKEKGDIPEGYSVSREKKERFSLILESASTNQTSMYLCASSLGGAGHEQYFGPGTRLTVT.

J is TRBJ2-1 and V is TRBV3-1 (or the pseudogene TRBV3-2), with TRBD2 matching over 10 bases. CDR1 LGHDT and CDR2 YNNKEL come from the germline V gene (reference sequence). V trimming: 4 bases; J trimming: 4 bases; junction bases outside the gene matches: 16. CDR3 length equals 19 residues. The CDR3 bases are TGTGCCAGCAGCCGAACCCTAGCGGGGGCCTTCTTGGCGTACAATGAGCAGTTCTTC. Amino acid sequence: CASSRTLAGAFLAYNEQFF.

This clone was seen once. The rearrangement uses TRBV30 and TRBJ2-7; D gene uncertain. CDR3 length: 12 amino acids. The V end lost 1 base, the J end lost 1 base, and 5 bases lay between the germline ends. The germline V gene encodes CDR1 GTSNPN and CDR2 SVGIG (reference sequence). The CDR3 DNA reads TGTGCCTGGAGTGAAACTTCCTACGAGCAGTACTTC. It codes for CAWSETSYEQYF.

The V and J genes are TRBV15 and TRBJ2-7, with 8 nucleotides matching TRBD1. This CDR3 contains 15 residues. The germline CDR1 and CDR2 sequences are LNHNV and YYDKDF (reference sequence). Trimming removed 1 base from V and 5 bases from J; junction bases left unmatched: 7. CDR3 sequence reads: CATSRVRTGSNEQYF. The CDR3 DNA follows: TGTGCCACCAGCAGAGTCCGGACAGGGTCTAACGAGCAGTACTTC.

The rearrangement uses TRBV14 and TRBJ2-7; 12 nucleotides line up with TRBD2. With 2 bases clipped from V and 2 bases from J, the junction kept 1 base outside the gene matches. The CDR3 is made up of 15 amino acids. Germline-derived CDR1 and CDR2 are SGHDN and FVKESK. CDR3 in DNA: TGTGCCAGCAGCCAACGACTAGCGGGGGCCTACGAGCAGTACTTC. This encodes CASSQRLAGAYEQYF.

This clone was recorded once. The chain is built from TRBV5-6 and TRBJ2-3; 11 bases are shared with TRBD2. The CDR3 has 16 amino acids. In germline, CDR1 is SGHDT, CDR2 YYEEEE. V dropped 5 bases and J dropped 1; count of bases not matched to a gene: 6. The chain's CDR3 is CASRTLAGGRTDTQYF. The CDR3 DNA reads TGTGCCAGCAGGACGTTAGCGGGGGGGCGCACAGATACGCAGTATTTT.

The chain recombines TRBV9 with TRBJ2-1; weak D call: TRBD2 (6 bases). In germline, CDR1 is SGDLS, CDR2 YYNGEE. The V and J ends lost 3 bases and 7 bases respectively, with 20 bases between them. This CDR3 has 16 residues. CDR3 bases: TGTGCCAGCAGCGAGTCCGGGGGAGCCCTTTGGAATGAGCAGTTCTTC. This sequence encodes CASSESGGALWNEQFF.

The CDR3 sequence: CASSVEGKLFF. The CDR3 nucleotides are TGTGCCAGCAGTGTAGAGGGAAAACTGTTTTTT. The chain is built from TRBV2 and TRBJ1-4; unclear D gene. Germline values: CDR1 SNHLY, CDR2 FYNNEI. V lost 4 bases, J lost 10 bases, and 7 bases lay in between. This CDR3 region has 11 residues.

This clone has a count of ten or more. The genes are TRBV6-2 or TRBV6-3 and TRBJ2-4; 9 positions agree with TRBD1. Germline trimming cut 5 bases from V and 3 bases from J; bases unmatched to any gene: 8. The CDR3 has 16 residues. Germline CDR1 is MNHEY and CDR2 is SVGEGT. The CDR3 protein is CASSTTGGYGKNIQYF. Here the CDR3 DNA reads TGTGCCAGCAGTACTACAGGGGGCTATGGCAAAAACATTCAGTACTTC.

The chain combines TRBV5-4 with TRBJ2-3; tentatively, D is TRBD1 (8 bases). Trimming took off 3 bases at V and 8 bases at J, with 22 bases between the two ends. Germline CDR1 reads SGHNT; CDR2 reads YYREEE (reference sequence). This CDR3 has 16 amino acids. The CDR3 sequence: CASSSGTGVWGGTQYF. The CDR3 nucleotides read TGTGCCAGCAGCTCGGGGACAGGAGTTTGGGGGGGTACGCAGTATTTT.

This chain joins TRBV24-1 and TRBJ2-2; 11 bases agree with TRBD1. Germline V gene data show CDR1 as KGHDR and CDR2 as SFDVKD. The CDR3 is 16 amino acids. The V segment lost 4 bases and the J segment 4 bases; nucleotides outside the gene matches: 4. The CDR3 DNA follows: TGTGCCACCAGTGACCCGGACAGGGGGCTCACCGGGGAGCTGTTTTTT. Protein sequence: CATSDPDRGLTGELFF.

J is TRBJ2-7 and V is TRBV5-4; 10 bases are a match to TRBD1. The CDR3 has 15 amino acids. Germline CDR1 and CDR2: SGHNT and YYREEE (reference sequence). V shed 2 bases and J 7 bases; nucleotides not matched to a gene: 9. This CDR3 is CASSFLGQGMREQYF. The CDR3 DNA is TGTGCCAGCAGCTTTTTGGGACAGGGGATGAGAGAGCAGTACTTC.

The chain joins TRBV7-9 to TRBJ2-1; perhaps TRBD2 as D (6 bases). The germline V gene has CDR1 SEHNR and CDR2 FQNEAQ (reference sequence). V was shortened by 1 base and J by 8 bases, with 15 bases between the two germline ends. CDR3 length: 15 residues. The CDR3 DNA reads TGTGCCAGCAGCTTAGGAGGCGGGGCGACCCATGAGCAGTTCTTC. Protein product: CASSLGGGATHEQFF.

The V and J genes are TRBV4-3 and TRBJ1-2; 7 bases line up with TRBD1. The germline gives CDR1 LGHNA, CDR2 YSLEER. CDR3 length: 18 amino acids. Trimming cost V 0 bases and J 2 bases; bases outside gene matches: 12. CDR3 region: CASSQDTQGPLFNYGYTF. In DNA, the CDR3 is TGCGCCAGCAGCCAAGATACACAGGGGCCGCTCTTCAACTATGGCTACACCTTC.

The V gene is TRBV19, the J gene TRBJ2-7, with a weak D call TRBD2 (5 bases). This CDR3 comprises 15 residues. V lost 7 bases and J 4 bases, leaving 20 bases between the germline ends. Germline-derived CDR1 and CDR2 are LNHDA and SQIVND (reference sequence). The CDR3 sequence: CASNTRERFRYEQYF. The CDR3 DNA sequence: TGTGCCAGTAATACCCGGGAACGCTTCAGGTACGAGCAGTACTTC.

This clone was counted a single time. V is TRBV10-2 and J is TRBJ1-6; TRBD1 matches 7 bases. Germline lookup yields CDR1 WSHSY and CDR2 SAAADI. This CDR3 region has 14 residues. V lost 7 bases and J lost 6; bases outside the gene matches: 6. The CDR3 protein is CASTNRQGNSPLHF. CDR3 in DNA: TGCGCCAGCACCAACCGACAGGGTAATTCACCCCTCCACTTT.